This TCR beta chain was identified during a study of Graves' ophthalmopathy and Graves' hyperthyroidism (dated by TCRdb to the late 2010s). Study-level background: Hyperthyroidism was considered stable if no progression to ophthalmopathy occurred within 18 months of follow-up. A discovery set of 100 patients (43 ophthalmopathy, just over 55 stable hyperthyroidism) was enrolled to explore V-J signatures distinguishing ophthalmopathy from hyperthyroidism. The study used TCR beta repertoire signatures to distinguish Graves' ophthalmopathy from Graves' hyperthyroidism and to predict progression to ophthalmopathy. In over 5 hyperthyroidism patients, the T-cell repertoire of thyroid tissue was compared with the T-cell repertoire of blood. In total, some 130 blood samples were TCR-sequenced: some 43 ophthalmopathy, some 75 hyperthyroidism and about 17 hyperthyroidism-to-ophthalmopathy patients. The independent validation cohort included 18 to 20 hyperthyroidism patients plus 17 patients who later progressed from hyperthyroidism to ophthalmopathy. Following sample collection, hyperthyroidism patients were given methimazole at a starting dose of 30 mg daily, and ophthalmopathy patients were given high-dose intravenous methylprednisolone.

The count of this clonotype is one. No cognate antigen has been identified for it. The sample holds no much larger clone one base away, and base qualities are not on file. A solitary read yields weak support. The hyperthyroidism patients were 18 to 65 years old and newly diagnosed, with a disease duration of less than 2 months. Anyone with other autoimmune diseases, uncontrolled infections, pregnancy or lactation was excluded from the study. Diagnosis was based on clinical symptoms, serum thyroxine, TRAb, thyroid ultrasound and orbital computed tomography. Total RNA was extracted with Trizol reagent and quality-checked on an Agilent 2100 Bioanalyzer. For repertoire sequencing, TCR beta CDR3 regions were amplified from RNA transcripts. A first-round RT-PCR used HTBI primers with the Qiagen OneStep RT-PCR kit, followed by a second-round multiplex PCR, size selection and purification. Libraries were sequenced on an Illumina HiSeq2000 using paired-end 100 bp reads. The paper's data handling went like this. SOAPnuke was used to process the reads, throwing out any read that had adapters, had uncalled bases, had a mean Phred below 15, or lacked an exact constant-primer or identifier match. COPE v1.2.5 was used to merge high-quality paired reads. Each unique nucleotide sequence was treated as a clonotype, and MiTCR v1.1 was used to align the clonotypes to the IMGT TRB V, D and J references. The analysis was limited to V-J combinations with a frequency above 0.0001, which together covered around 99% of the repertoires. For each V-J combination, a TCR clonal expansion and chaos score was defined as F50 clonal expansion divided by the chaos observed in the TCRdist matrix. Features were reduced by Welch's t-statistics and random forest to approximately 13 V-J combinations, which fed a naive Bayes classifier. The Morisita-Horn index was used to measure how similar the thyroid and blood repertoires were. In TCRdb, the public reads were trimmed at Q25 with fastp and aligned with MiXCR, with productive beta chains retained. Each record represents a unique CDR3 protein, reported with the most common genes and DNA among its rows. The V and J calls come from TCRdb's annotation, not from the publication. This sample is represented by roughly 1.1 million distinct CDR3 sequences; approximately 35% of them were singletons. In total, the top ten clones hold approximately 10% of the sample.

Study-level results and caveats: Sample size was not predetermined statistically, and investigators were not blinded to group allocation. In cross-validation, the 13-signature model distinguished ophthalmopathy from stable hyperthyroidism with around 86% sensitivity and roughly 84% specificity, while in the test set the corresponding values were roughly 80% and 75%. Among expanded thyroid clonotypes with frequency above 0.001, most also showed up in blood, which suggests that blood repertoires may reflect the thyroid immune response. In validation, the model predicted ophthalmopathy progression with about 64% sensitivity and approximately 75% specificity; eleven to twelve predicted patients were CT-confirmed with GO in a median of approximately six months.

V is shortened by 5 bases, J by 5 bases, and the region joining them spans 9 bases. From the cysteine through the phenylalanine, the CDR3 covers 12 amino acids. Only the CDR3 region is kept as DNA, spanning 36 bases read in frame from base 1. CDR1 and CDR2 are drawn from the germline V gene: MNHEY, SVGAGI. Rearrangement joined TRBV6-5 to TRBJ2-5, with the D gene uncertain. Sequencing input: peripheral blood or thyroid tissue (not recorded which). The origin of this receptor is an adult man with Graves' hyperthyroidism. Here is the DNA: TGTGCCAGCAGTGACGACACGGAGACCCAGTACTTC. It specifies CASSDDTETQYF.